Sequencing of this T cell receptor beta chain was carried out in a study of OX40 agonist ivuxolimab in advanced cancers. Overall study context: The eligibility criteria allowed prior anti-PD-1, anti-PD-L1 or anti-CTLA-4 therapy, and 40% had some.

Profiling relied on immunoSEQ multiplex PCR, and the TCRdb table lists in-frame clones only, not all of them. The data show 45,000 to 60,000 clones, with roughly 86% seen just once and about 8% held by the top ten. General study findings and limits: On average, CD8+ T cells showed a greater number of expanded clones than CD4+.

As concerns this clone: Its target is unknown.

Collection of blood occurred at baseline, at cycle 4 day 1, and at cycle 7 day 1. The TCR sequence derives from an adult with an advanced solid tumor such as melanoma, head and neck, liver or kidney cancer. The specimen was CD4+ or CD8+ T cells sorted from blood, collected in a trial of the OX40 agonist ivuxolimab.

The CDR3, as DNA: TGTGCCAGCAGTGACACTAATGAAAAACTGTTTTTT. It encodes CASSDTNEKLFF. The V call is TRBV6-4, the J call TRBJ1-4; D remains unclear. The CDR3 is 12 residues long. Trimming cost V 2 bases and J 2 bases, with 0 bases left between them. Germline loops: CDR1 MRHNA, CDR2 SNTAGT.